The present T cell receptor (beta chain) was sequenced within a study of blood T cell repertoires in COVID-19. Study overall: T cells, B-cell-depleted T cells, or PBMCs provided the cDNA or gDNA that served as material.

Looked up from germline, CDR1 is SGHAT and CDR2 is FQNNGV. The length of the CDR3 is 17 residues. V was trimmed by 1 base and J by 0 bases, leaving 15 bases between them. Per the authors' pipeline: Reference gene primer amplification gave nucleated cell count estimates. TCRdb's table, derived via immunoSEQ multiplex PCR, lists solely in-frame clones and lacks some. V, J and clone size derive from that table, while D and trimming were established from the DNA sequence. The table has approximately 350,000 clones, roughly 90% seen once. The material sequenced was peripheral blood. The receptor comes from a man between 40 and 49 years old with acute or convalescent COVID-19. This chain uses TRBV11-2 with TRBJ1-2; possible D gene TRBD1, 5 bases. The CDR3 DNA reads TGTGCCAGCAGCTTAGTCCGGACGGGGGTCCCTAACTATGGCTACACCTTC. Translated: CASSLVRTGVPNYGYTF.